The next 9 T cell receptor beta chains were all read from a single sample in a study of cytomegalovirus exposure and HLA in healthy donors (dated by TCRdb to 2016 to 2017). Library preparation used the immunoSEQ multiplex PCR assay. For the multiplex PCR, a mixture combining 60 forward primers for TCR Vbeta segments and 13 reverse primers for TCR Jbeta segments was used. TCRdb mirrors the immuneACCESS table, restricted to in-frame sequences. Some clones are absent from its copies; in checked studies, under half trace to an unresolved V gene, and the reason for the others is unknown. Within this sample are about 160,000 clones, with approximately 79% of them counted one time only. Jointly, the top ten make up about 1.3% of the sample. The sample was PBMCs. The receptors here all came from a man aged 55 to 70 in good health and CMV-seronegative.

The chain couples TRBV15 to TRBJ2-5; 7 bases map to TRBD2. With V trimmed by 0 bases and J by 8 bases, 9 bases remained unmatched. The CDR3 length is 15 residues. Germline V gene sequence: CDR1 LNHNV, CDR2 YYDKDF (reference sequence). The CDR3 sequence: CATSRDRGRGRTQYF. The CDR3 nucleotides read TGTGCCACCAGCAGAGACCGGGGGAGGGGCCGCACCCAGTACTTC.

The V call is TRBV6-1, the J call TRBJ1-5; D gene unclear. The CDR3 spans 13 residues. The germline V gene encodes CDR1 MNHNS and CDR2 SASEGT. V was cut by 6 bases and J by 4 bases, with 10 bases left in between. DNA of the CDR3: TGTGCCAGCAGCCCTCGAGGGAATCAGCCCCAGCATTTT. Its protein product is CASSPRGNQPQHF.

The gene calls are TRBV27 and TRBJ2-3; TRBD2 is a possible D gene (5 bases). Trimming removed 3 bases at V and 3 bases at J, with 13 bases between. The CDR3 loop spans 15 amino acids. Germline V gene sequence: CDR1 MNHEY, CDR2 SMNVEV (reference sequence). In nucleotides, the CDR3 is TGTGCCAGCAGTTTCGGGGTCACTGAAACAGATACGCAGTATTTT. It encodes CASSFGVTETDTQYF.

This clone was picked up a small number of times. The chain uses TRBV30 and TRBJ1-4; 9 nucleotides match TRBD1. Germline V gene data show CDR1 as GTSNPN and CDR2 as SVGIG (reference sequence). V shed 5 bases, J shed 3 bases, and the junction held 10 bases outside the gene matches. The CDR3 consists of 16 residues. CDR3 loop: CAWGQGPTRANEKLFF. Here the CDR3 DNA reads TGTGCCTGGGGACAGGGGCCGACACGGGCTAATGAAAAACTGTTTTTT.

This clone was counted a few times. The chain couples TRBV5-8 to TRBJ2-5; D possibly corresponds to TRBD1 (5 bases). The V and J ends lost 2 bases and 2 bases respectively, with 10 bases between them. Germline V gene sequence: CDR1 SGHTS, CDR2 YDEGEE. CDR3 length: 14 residues. The DNA for the CDR3 is TGTGCCAGCAGCTTTGTAGGGGTTCAAGAGACCCAGTACTTC. Protein: CASSFVGVQETQYF.

The V and J genes are TRBV5-1 and TRBJ2-7, with TRBD1 identical over 10 bases. This CDR3 comprises 15 residues. Germline CDR1 reads SGHRS; CDR2 reads YFSETQ. V was pared by 4 bases and J by 5 bases, with 9 bases of the junction left unmatched. The CDR3 DNA reads as TGCGCCAGCAGCCCAAGGACAGGGGGGTACGACGAGCAGTACTTC. Residues: CASSPRTGGYDEQYF. The variable domain in full, with the rest retrieved from reference TRBV5-1 and TRBJ2-7, is KAGVTQTPRYLIKTRGQQVTLSCSPISGHRSVSWYQQTPGQGLQFLFEYFSETQRNKGNFPGRFSGRQFSNSRSEMNVSTLELGDSALYLCASSPRTGGYDEQYFGPGTRLTVT.

Of note for this clone: The junction does not match germline at one end; this may be a read error. The genes are TRBV28 and TRBJ1-6; no definite D call. Germline assignment: CDR1 MDHEN and CDR2 SYDVKM. CDR3 length: 14 residues. CDR3 residues: CTSSLAQTNSPLHF. For the CDR3, the DNA is TGTACCAGCAGCTTGGCACAGACTAATTCACCCCTCCACTTT.

J is TRBJ2-7 and V is TRBV28; 10 nucleotides align to TRBD2. Germline loops: CDR1 MDHEN, CDR2 SYDVKM. The ends lost 6 bases at V and 4 bases at J; junction bases unmatched: 9. This CDR3 comprises 15 residues. The CDR3 DNA follows: TGTGCCAGCAGGCCCGCTAGCGGGAGATCATACGAGCAGTACTTC. It is translated as CASRPASGRSYEQYF.

The DNA for the CDR3 is TGTGCCAGCAGTTCAGGGTTTAGCAATCAGCCCCAGCATTTT. Encoded protein: CASSSGFSNQPQHF. This rearrangement joins TRBV27 to TRBJ1-5; weak D call: TRBD1 (5 bases). V lost 4 bases and J lost 0, with 7 bases in between. The germline gives CDR1 MNHEY, CDR2 SMNVEV (reference sequence). The length of the CDR3 is 14 residues.